The clone carrying this T cell receptor (beta chain) showed up many times. Its antigen is not known. The entry originates in a study of T cells after yellow fever vaccination. About the study: Low-cell-number fractions were prepared with SMART-Seq v4 Ultra Low Input.

Notes on the study in general: Although the secondary response was weaker, it peaked faster, at day 5 versus 15.

TCRdb passed the 5' RACE reads through MiXCR, listing each CDR3 protein once. The sample has 150,000 to 200,000 distinct CDR3 sequences, approximately 6.2% seen once; the top ten hold approximately 3%. The sample was CD4+ T cells sorted from PBMCs, taken on the day of the first yellow fever vaccination. The clonotype was recovered from a man between 18 and 29 years old who received the YFV17D yellow fever vaccine.

The CDR3 DNA follows: TGTGCCAGCAGTTTAGGAGCGGGGGGGCCGGGCAATGAGCAGTTCTTC. It encodes CASSLGAGGPGNEQFF. The chain is built from TRBV12-3 or TRBV12-4 and TRBJ2-1; 10 bases line up with TRBD2. The trim removed 1 base at V and 6 bases at J, leaving 6 bases unmatched. The CDR3 has 16 amino acids.